The clone carrying this T cell receptor (beta chain) came up many times. The antigen remains unidentified. This record comes from a study of blood T cells in healthy people across ages. A second about 6 to 12 cycle PCR used barcoded and J-beta primers. Every sample gave at least 2.5 million paired-end reads containing CDR3. TCRdb ran MiXCR on the 5' RACE reads and lists one entry per CDR3 protein. Of more than 800,000 distinct CDR3 sequences in the sample, 29% were seen once. The germline V gene encodes CDR1 SGHTA and CDR2 FQGNSA. The CDR3 extends over 15 amino acids. V lost 6 bases and J lost 0, with 13 bases in between. Study-level results: The unknown donor CMV status may have confounded expanded clonotype changes. Roughly linear age-related decline in beta diversity appeared, significant by age roughly 40.

The V gene is TRBV7-2, the J gene TRBJ2-3, with D possibly TRBD2 on 6 matching bases. The clonotype comes from a woman aged 80 or older in good health. Material for sequencing was blood. As DNA, the CDR3 is TGTGCCAGCAGGGACGGGGGAAGGAGCACAGATACGCAGTATTTT. Encoded protein: CASRDGGRSTDTQYF.